These T cell receptor beta chains were read from a single sample in a study of cytomegalovirus exposure and HLA in healthy donors. Sequencing was performed with immunoSEQ multiplex PCR; in TCRdb, only in-frame clones are kept and a portion is missing. Found here are some 130,000 clones, 77% of them singletons; the top ten hold approximately 0.94%. Sequencing input: PBMCs. These receptors all stem from an older woman in good health and CMV-seronegative. CDR3s include the opening cysteine and the closing phenylalanine or tryptophan. The order of the fields is D gene, clone size, V gene, J gene, CDR3 protein, CDR3 DNA. D genes are given only for firm matches. The listing skips clone size in some rows; elsewhere it reads once, few, many or a size class.

TRBD2	few	TRBV29-1	TRBJ2-1	CSVDGTSGTGEQFF	TGCAGCGTGGATGGGACTAGCGGGACCGGTGAGCAGTTCTTC
TRBD2	-	TRBV19	TRBJ2-7	CASSIGGLAGEGYEQYF	TGTGCCAGTAGTATCGGGGGCCTAGCGGGAGAGGGTTACGAGCAGTACTTC
TRBD1	-	TRBV28	TRBJ1-5	CASTPQGEPQHF	TGTGCCAGCACCCCACAGGGGGAGCCCCAGCATTTT
-	-	TRBV9	TRBJ1-1	CASSAQGYTEAFF	TGTGCCAGCAGCGCACAGGGCTACACTGAAGCTTTCTTT
-	once	TRBV27	TRBJ2-7	CASSLFSSYEQYF	TGTGCCAGCAGTTTATTCAGCTCCTACGAGCAGTACTTC
TRBD1	-	TRBV9	TRBJ2-7	CASSVGDRGLEQYF	TGTGCCAGCAGCGTAGGGGACAGGGGGCTTGAGCAGTACTTC
-	-	TRBV6-1	TRBJ2-7	CASTLRVGYEQYF	TGTGCCAGCACTTTGAGGGTTGGATACGAGCAGTACTTC
-	-	TRBV9	TRBJ1-5	CASSEGGIWNQPQHF	TGTGCCAGCAGCGAAGGGGGAATTTGGAATCAGCCCCAGCATTTT
-	once	TRBV7-8	TRBJ1-1	CASSFGEAETEAFF	TGTGCCAGCAGCTTCGGAGAGGCAGAGACTGAAGCTTTCTTT
-	-	TRBV6-4	TRBJ2-7	CASKQGMGSYEQYF	TGTGCCAGCAAACAGGGCATGGGGTCCTACGAGCAGTACTTC
-	-	TRBV28	TRBJ1-1	CASSPQGNTEAFF	TGTGCCAGCAGTCCTCAGGGGAACACTGAAGCTTTCTTT
-	once	TRBV7-9	TRBJ2-3	CASSLGLGTDTQYF	TGTGCCAGCAGCTTAGGGCTAGGCACAGATACGCAGTATTTT
-	-	TRBV9	TRBJ1-2	CASSGSQSSHGYTF	TGTGCCAGCAGCGGGTCTCAATCGAGTCATGGCTACACCTTC
-	-	TRBV18	TRBJ2-4	CASSLPGAKNIQYF	TGTGCCAGCTCACTCCCAGGGGCCAAAAACATTCAGTACTTC
-	few	TRBV5-4	TRBJ2-7	CASSLRDNYEQYF	TGTGCCAGCAGCTTGCGGGACAACTACGAGCAGTACTTC
TRBD1	-	TRBV6-6	TRBJ2-7	CASRGGQGIYEQYF	TGTGCCAGCAGGGGGGGACAGGGAATATACGAGCAGTACTTC
-	few	TRBV4-1	TRBJ2-2	CASSQEWLAANTGELFF	TGCGCCAGCAGCCAAGAGTGGCTAGCAGCGAACACCGGGGAGCTGTTTTTT
-	-	TRBV19	TRBJ2-1	CASSIDRGASYNEQFF	TGTGCCAGTAGTATAGACAGGGGGGCCTCCTACAATGAGCAGTTCTTC
-	few	TRBV9	TRBJ2-7	CASSVGGSREQYF	TGTGCCAGCAGCGTAGGAGGGTCCAGGGAGCAGTACTTC
TRBD2	-	TRBV5-6	TRBJ2-2	CASSLYRGGAGELFF	TGTGCCAGCAGCTTGTATCGCGGGGGGGCCGGGGAGCTGTTTTTT
-	-	TRBV13	TRBJ1-3	CASRERGSGNTIYF	TGTGCCAGCAGGGAACGGGGCTCTGGAAACACCATATATTTT
TRBD2	-	TRBV5-1	TRBJ2-5	CASSTSGAPRETQYF	TGCGCCAGCTCGACTAGCGGGGCCCCCCGCGAGACCCAGTACTTC
-	-	TRBV7-9	TRBJ2-2	CASSLAPSGPDFGELFF	TGTGCCAGCAGCTTAGCCCCCAGCGGCCCTGACTTCGGGGAGCTGTTTTTT
TRBD1	-	TRBV18	TRBJ1-1	CASSLGTETEAFF	TGTGCCAGCTCATTGGGGACAGAAACTGAAGCTTTCTTT
-	-	TRBV27	TRBJ2-7	CASSWGTGYEQYF	TGTGCCAGCAGTTGGGGAACGGGATACGAGCAGTACTTC
TRBD2	-	TRBV7-9	TRBJ2-7	CASSLAGGGVLAYEQYF	TGTGCCAGCAGCTTAGCGGGGGGGGGAGTTCTGGCCTACGAGCAGTACTTC
-	-	TRBV5-1	TRBJ1-2	CASSLDETGTTNYGYTF	TGCGCCAGCAGCTTGGACGAAACCGGGACAACTAACTATGGCTACACCTTC
-	few	TRBV5-1	TRBJ2-7	CASSFGRLTATYEQYF	TGCGCCAGCAGCTTCGGTCGTTTGACAGCGACCTACGAGCAGTACTTC
-	-	TRBV7-2	TRBJ2-7	CASSLKQGYEQYF	TGTGCCAGCAGCTTAAAACAGGGCTACGAGCAGTACTTC
-	-	TRBV5-1	TRBJ2-7	CASSAMTGAAYEQYF	TGCGCCAGCAGCGCGATGACTGGGGCCGCCTACGAGCAGTACTTC
TRBD1	-	TRBV2	TRBJ1-2	CASREGTANYGYTF	TGTGCCAGCAGGGAGGGGACAGCTAACTATGGCTACACCTTC
-	-	TRBV5-5	TRBJ2-2	CASSFRQNTGELFF	TGTGCCAGCAGCTTTCGACAGAACACCGGGGAGCTGTTTTTT
TRBD2	-	TRBV19	TRBJ2-7	CASSYSGGAQREQYF	TGTGCCAGTAGTTATAGCGGGGGAGCCCAGCGCGAGCAGTACTTC
TRBD1	-	TRBV6-1	TRBJ1-3	CASLRGTGTGNTIYF	TGTGCCAGTCTGAGGGGGACAGGGACGGGAAACACCATATATTTT
-	-	TRBV10-1	TRBJ2-1	CASPKYLRDNEQFF	TGCGCCAGCCCGAAGTACCTCCGGGACAATGAGCAGTTCTTC
TRBD1	-	TRBV19	TRBJ2-3	CASISQGAGASTDTQYF	TGTGCCAGTATTAGTCAGGGGGCCGGAGCGAGCACAGATACGCAGTATTTT
-	-	TRBV5-4	TRBJ1-4	CASSSTGSTNEKLFF	TGTGCCAGCAGCTCGACAGGTTCAACTAATGAAAAACTGTTTTTT
-	-	TRBV9	TRBJ2-4	CASSAGPKSGAKNIQYF	TGTGCCAGCAGCGCGGGCCCTAAGTCAGGGGCCAAAAACATTCAGTACTTC
-	-	TRBV2	TRBJ1-6	CASKRAEGVSPLHF	TGTGCCAGTAAACGGGCAGAAGGGGTTTCACCCCTCCACTTT
TRBD2	-	TRBV7-2	TRBJ2-1	CASSSPSGASYNEQFF	TGTGCCAGCAGCTCCCCTAGCGGGGCCTCCTACAATGAGCAGTTCTTC
-	-	TRBV6-6	TRBJ2-7	CASSYDRNSYEQYF	TGTGCCAGCAGTTACGACAGAAACTCCTACGAGCAGTACTTC
-	-	TRBV7-3	TRBJ1-2	CASSLSQDDGYTF	TGTGCCAGCAGCTTATCACAGGATGATGGCTACACCTTC
-	-	TRBV11-2	TRBJ2-1	CASKTSRQEGGEQFF	TGTGCCAGCAAAACCTCCCGACAGGAAGGTGGTGAGCAGTTCTTC
-	-	TRBV28	TRBJ1-2	CASWTVTGSYGYTF	TGTGCCAGCTGGACAGTGACCGGAAGCTATGGCTACACCTTC
TRBD2	-	TRBV7-8	TRBJ2-5	CASSFNQDLAGGTQETQYF	TGTGCCAGCAGCTTCAATCAAGATCTAGCGGGGGGGACCCAAGAGACCCAGTACTTC
TRBD2	-	TRBV14	TRBJ2-5	CASSQVAIRAGVIDTQYF	TGTGCCAGCAGCCAAGTCGCCATCCGTGCGGGGGTGATTGATACCCAGTACTTC
TRBD1	-	TRBV6-1	TRBJ1-5	CASSGPGGGVGNQPQHF	TGTGCCAGCAGTGGACCAGGGGGCGGGGTGGGCAATCAGCCCCAGCATTTT
TRBD1	-	TRBV5-6	TRBJ1-4	CASSLRQGSEKLFF	TGTGCCAGCAGCCTCCGACAGGGTAGTGAAAAACTGTTTTTT
TRBD1	-	TRBV7-6	TRBJ2-2	CASSSRWGQGNPGELFF	TGTGCCAGCAGCTCGCGATGGGGACAGGGAAATCCTGGGGAGCTGTTTTTT
TRBD1	few	TRBV6-5	TRBJ2-2	CASSHRGLAGELFF	TGTGCCAGCAGTCACAGGGGGCTCGCCGGGGAGCTGTTTTTT